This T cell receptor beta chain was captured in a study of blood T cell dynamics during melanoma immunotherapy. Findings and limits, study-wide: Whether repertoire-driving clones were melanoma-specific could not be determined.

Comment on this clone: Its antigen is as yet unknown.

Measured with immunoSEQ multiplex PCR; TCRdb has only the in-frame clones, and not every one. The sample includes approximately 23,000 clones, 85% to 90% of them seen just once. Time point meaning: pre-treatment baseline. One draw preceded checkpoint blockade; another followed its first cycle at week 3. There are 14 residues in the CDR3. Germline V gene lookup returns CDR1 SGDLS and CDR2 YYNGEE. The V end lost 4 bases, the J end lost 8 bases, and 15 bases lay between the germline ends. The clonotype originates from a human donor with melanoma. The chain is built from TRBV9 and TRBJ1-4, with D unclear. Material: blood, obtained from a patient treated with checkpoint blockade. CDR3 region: CASSPRVGGEKLFF. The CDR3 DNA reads TGTGCCAGCAGCCCTAGGGTTGGTGGGGAAAAACTGTTTTTT.